These 9 T cell receptor beta chains were sequenced from one sample in a study of cytomegalovirus exposure and HLA in healthy donors. Amplification used 60 Vbeta primers and 13 Jbeta primers. The assay was immunoSEQ multiplex PCR, and TCRdb's table has in-frame clones only and misses some. Among 140,000 to 150,000 clones listed, roughly 71% were seen once. The specimen was PBMCs. The receptor source for this set is a man in his thirties or forties in good health and CMV-seronegative.

The chain is built from TRBV14 and TRBJ2-1; D is perhaps TRBD2 (6 bases). The CDR3 spans 16 residues. In germline, CDR1 is SGHDN, CDR2 FVKESK. The ends were cut back, 3 bases at V and 5 bases at J, with 17 bases in the middle. The CDR3 reads CASSHPWRAEHNEQFF. In nucleotides, the CDR3 is TGTGCCAGCAGCCACCCCTGGAGGGCTGAGCACAATGAGCAGTTCTTC.

This chain connects TRBV18 to TRBJ2-2, with 9 bases that match TRBD1. This CDR3 spans 16 amino acids. Germline values: CDR1 KGHSH, CDR2 LQKENI. J was trimmed by 6 bases and V by 4 bases; bases with no gene match: 9. The CDR3 nucleotides are TGTGCCAGCTCACGTGGGACAGGGATTTTTGCCGGGGAGCTGTTTTTT. Translation: CASSRGTGIFAGELFF.

The rearrangement uses TRBV7-9 and TRBJ2-7; D may be TRBD2 (6 bases). Per the germline V gene, CDR1 is SEHNR and CDR2 is FQNEAQ (reference sequence). The germline V and J ends were trimmed by 4 bases and 3 bases, with 16 bases remaining between them. The CDR3 sequence is 15 residues long. The CDR3: CASSSTGTASYEQYF. The CDR3 DNA is TGTGCCAGCAGCTCCACCGGGACTGCAAGCTACGAGCAGTACTTC.

The chain carries TRBV30 and TRBJ1-5; 8 bases are shared with TRBD1. Looked up from germline, CDR1 is GTSNPN and CDR2 is SVGIG (reference sequence). After removal of 4 bases from V and 7 bases from J, the junction contained 3 bases not matched to a gene. The CDR3 spans 12 residues. CDR3 nucleotide sequence: TGTGCCTGGAACAGGGGGAGGCAGCCCCAGCATTTT. Protein product: CAWNRGRQPQHF. The full variable domain, in which reference TRBV30 and TRBJ1-5 provide the parts outside the CDR3, is SQTIHQWPATLVQPVGSPLSLECTVEGTSNPNLYWYRQAAGRGLQLLFYSVGIGQISSEVPQNLSASRPQDRQFILSSKKLLLSDSGFYLCAWNRGRQPQHFGDGTRLSIL.

The chain is built from TRBV10-3 and TRBJ1-5; D gene uncertain. The CDR3 is made up of 14 amino acids. Germline values: CDR1 ENHRY, CDR2 SYGVKD. V gave up 6 bases and J gave up 0 bases, with 9 bases separating them. The CDR3 DNA reads as TGTGCCATCAGCCTAGACTATAGCAATCAGCCCCAGCATTTT. Amino acid sequence: CAISLDYSNQPQHF.

This rearrangement joins TRBV5-1 to TRBJ2-5; 7 bases are a match to TRBD2. V shed 0 bases and J 5 bases; nucleotides not matched to a gene: 7. The CDR3 has 15 residues. Germline V gene lookup returns CDR1 SGHRS and CDR2 YFSETQ. The CDR3 spells CASSLVAGEGETQYF. The CDR3 DNA reads TGCGCCAGCAGCTTGGTGGCGGGAGAGGGTGAGACCCAGTACTTC.

In the case of this clone: The identical CDR3 is also encoded by other nucleotide sequences in the sample. The genes are TRBV6-5 and TRBJ2-2, with a possible D match to TRBD2 (6 bases). V shed 2 bases and J shed 1 base, with 8 bases lying between them. The CDR3 extends over 15 amino acids. Germline assignment: CDR1 MNHEY and CDR2 SVGAGI. CDR3 region: CASSYAGLNTGELFF. CDR3 coding DNA: TGTGCCAGCAGTTACGCGGGGCTGAACACCGGGGAGCTGTTTTTT.

V usage is TRBV2 and J usage is TRBJ1-4; the D gene is possibly TRBD1 (5 bases). Germline V gene sequence: CDR1 SNHLY, CDR2 FYNNEI. This CDR3 comprises 15 residues. Trimming stripped 5 bases from V and 4 bases from J, with 14 bases between. CDR3 in amino acids: CASSRPFGGNEKLFF. In DNA, the CDR3 is TGTGCCAGCAGTAGGCCTTTCGGGGGTAATGAAAAACTGTTTTTT.

This clone was observed a handful of times. V and J are TRBV28 and TRBJ2-7; D not resolved. In germline, CDR1 is MDHEN, CDR2 SYDVKM. CDR3 length: 12 amino acids. V was trimmed by 3 bases and J by 3 bases, leaving 6 bases between them. In DNA form, the CDR3 reads TGTGCCAGCAGTTTCGGGTTCTACGAGCAGTACTTC. It is translated as CASSFGFYEQYF.